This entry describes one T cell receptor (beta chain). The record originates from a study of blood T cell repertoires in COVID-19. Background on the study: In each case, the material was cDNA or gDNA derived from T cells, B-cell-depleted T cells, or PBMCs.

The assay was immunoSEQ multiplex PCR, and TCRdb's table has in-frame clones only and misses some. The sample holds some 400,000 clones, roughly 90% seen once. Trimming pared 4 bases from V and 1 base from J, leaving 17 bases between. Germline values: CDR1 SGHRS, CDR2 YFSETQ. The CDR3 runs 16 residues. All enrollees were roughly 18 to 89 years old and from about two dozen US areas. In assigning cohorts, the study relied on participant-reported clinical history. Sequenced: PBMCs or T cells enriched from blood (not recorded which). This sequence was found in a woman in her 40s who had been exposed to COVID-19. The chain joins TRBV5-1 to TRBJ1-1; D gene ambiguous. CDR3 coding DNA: TGCGCCAGCAGCAAAAACCGGCCGGGAAAGAACACTGAAGCTTTCTTT. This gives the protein CASSKNRPGKNTEAFF.